The entry below gives a single T cell receptor (beta chain) sequence along with its context. Its matching antigen is unknown. This sample was taken from a study of T cells in pancreatic ductal adenocarcinoma. The selected patients with pancreatic ductal adenocarcinoma had surgery but no neoadjuvant therapy. The CDR3 is 12 amino acids. Germline loops: CDR1 MDHEN, CDR2 SYDVKM. V lost 10 bases to trimming and J lost 2 bases, with 12 bases between them. The study, taken as a whole, reports: Blood had more productive templates and around 8.5-fold more unique clonotypes than tumor.

Repertoires were generated with immunoSEQ multiplex PCR, while TCRdb's copy carries only in-frame clones and drops some. This sample has about 4,600 clones, with about 64% found just once. The sequence derives from a human donor with pancreatic ductal adenocarcinoma. The specimen sequenced was pancreatic tumor tissue. J is TRBJ2-7 and V is TRBV28; D not certain. Written as DNA, the CDR3 is TGTGCCACCTACTCTCGGACCTACGAGCAGTACTTC. Protein: CATYSRTYEQYF.